This T cell receptor (beta chain) was sequenced in a study of OX40 agonist ivuxolimab in advanced cancers. Whole-study results and caveats: Expanded peripheral T cells had an undetermined antigen specificity.

TCRdb keeps only in-frame clones here, not all; method: immunoSEQ multiplex PCR. The sample contains 65,000 to 80,000 clones, about four fifths of which appear only once. Concerning this clone: As yet, its antigen is unknown.

The sequences come from CD4+ or CD8+ T cells sorted from blood, collected in a trial of the OX40 agonist ivuxolimab. The TCR originated in an adult with an advanced solid tumor such as melanoma, head and neck, liver or kidney cancer.

The chain's CDR3 is CASSYYSYNEQFF. The CDR3 region has the DNA TGCGCCAGCAGCTATTACTCCTACAATGAGCAGTTCTTC. The V call is TRBV5-1, the J call TRBJ2-1, with D unclear. Germline V CDR1 and CDR2: SGHRS, YFSETQ. CDR3 length equals 13 residues. V shed 3 bases and J shed 0 bases, with 4 bases lying between them.